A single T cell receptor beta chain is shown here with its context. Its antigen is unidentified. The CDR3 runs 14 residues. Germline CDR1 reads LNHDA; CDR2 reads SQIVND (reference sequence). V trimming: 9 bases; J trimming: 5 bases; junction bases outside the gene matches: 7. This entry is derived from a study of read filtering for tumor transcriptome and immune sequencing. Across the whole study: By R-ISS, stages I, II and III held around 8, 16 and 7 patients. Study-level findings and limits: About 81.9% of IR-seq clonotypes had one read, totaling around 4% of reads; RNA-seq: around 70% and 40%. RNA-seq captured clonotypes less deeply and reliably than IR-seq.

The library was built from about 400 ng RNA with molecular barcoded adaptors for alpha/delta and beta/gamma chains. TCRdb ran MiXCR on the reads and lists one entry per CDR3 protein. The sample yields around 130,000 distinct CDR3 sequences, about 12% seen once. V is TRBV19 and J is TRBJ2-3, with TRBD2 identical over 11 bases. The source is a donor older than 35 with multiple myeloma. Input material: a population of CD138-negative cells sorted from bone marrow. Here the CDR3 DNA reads TGTGCCAGCCGACTAGCGGGACCCCAAGATACGCAGTATTTT. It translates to CASRLAGPQDTQYF.